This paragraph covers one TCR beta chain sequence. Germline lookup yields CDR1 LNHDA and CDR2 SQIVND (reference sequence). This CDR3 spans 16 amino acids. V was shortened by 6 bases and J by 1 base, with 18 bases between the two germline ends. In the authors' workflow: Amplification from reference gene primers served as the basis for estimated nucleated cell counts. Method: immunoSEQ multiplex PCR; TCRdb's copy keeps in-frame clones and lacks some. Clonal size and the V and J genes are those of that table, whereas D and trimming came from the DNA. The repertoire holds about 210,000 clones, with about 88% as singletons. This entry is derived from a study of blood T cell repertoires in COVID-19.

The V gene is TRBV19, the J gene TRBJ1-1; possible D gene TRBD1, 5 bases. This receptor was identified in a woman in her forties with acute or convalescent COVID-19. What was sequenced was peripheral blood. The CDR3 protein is CASSNYGGRGNTEAFF. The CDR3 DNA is TGTGCCAGTAGCAATTACGGAGGGAGGGGGAACACTGAAGCTTTCTTT.